These T cell receptor beta chains were read from a single sample in a study of CD8+CD57+ T cells in acquired aplastic anemia. TCRdb re-analysed the reads in MiXCR, keeping a single row per CDR3 protein. The profile shows over 150,000 distinct CDR3 sequences, about 70% of them singletons. Sequenced sample: sorted CD4+, CD8+, or CD8+CD57+ T cells (not recorded which) from PBMCs. These receptors were collected from a human donor with aplastic anemia. Both conserved end residues are part of each CDR3. A D gene is named only where the DNA matches it firmly. Some rows mark clone size as missing; the rest say once, few, many or name a class of expanded clone.

j_call: TRBJ2-7
v_call: TRBV19
clone_size: .
d_call: .
cdr3_nt: TGTGCCAGTAGTACCGGGACTCCCCCGTACGAGCAGTACTTC
cdr3_aa: CASSTGTPPYEQYF

j_call: TRBJ2-2
v_call: TRBV20-1
clone_size: many
d_call: TRBD1
cdr3_nt: TGCAGTGCTAGATCCCAAGACAGGGACACCGGGGAGCTGTTTTTT
cdr3_aa: CSARSQDRDTGELFF

j_call: TRBJ2-7
v_call: TRBV10-3
clone_size: .
d_call: .
cdr3_nt: TGCGCCGTCAGCCCAGGGGACTGGACCTACGAGCAGTACTTC
cdr3_aa: CAVSPGDWTYEQYF

j_call: TRBJ2-7
v_call: TRBV11-2
clone_size: .
d_call: TRBD1
cdr3_nt: TGTGCCAGCAGCTTAGTGGCCGGGACAGGGAAGTACGAGCAGTACTTC
cdr3_aa: CASSLVAGTGKYEQYF

j_call: TRBJ2-7
v_call: TRBV5-4
clone_size: .
d_call: TRBD1
cdr3_nt: TGTGCCAGCAGCTTGGGCGGACAGGGGGGTTACGAGCAGTACTTC
cdr3_aa: CASSLGGQGGYEQYF

j_call: TRBJ2-7
v_call: TRBV20-1
clone_size: few
d_call: .
cdr3_nt: TGCAGTGCTGGCACAGCCGAGCAGTACTTC
cdr3_aa: CSAGTAEQYF

j_call: TRBJ1-1
v_call: TRBV7-9
clone_size: .
d_call: .
cdr3_nt: TGTGCCAGCAGCTTGGGCAGGAGCCTTATTGAAGCTTTCTTT
cdr3_aa: CASSLGRSLIEAFF

j_call: TRBJ1-5
v_call: TRBV19
clone_size: .
d_call: TRBD1
cdr3_nt: TGTGCCACCCAAGGGACAGCCAGCGGTCAGCCCCAGCATTTT
cdr3_aa: CATQGTASGQPQHF

j_call: TRBJ1-1
v_call: TRBV5-1
clone_size: .
d_call: .
cdr3_nt: TGCGCCAGCAGCTTTGGGGATTGGAACACTGAAGCTTTCTTT
cdr3_aa: CASSFGDWNTEAFF

j_call: TRBJ2-5
v_call: TRBV9
clone_size: .
d_call: .
cdr3_nt: TGTGCCAGCAGCGTTGACGGGCGTGAAGAGACCCAGTACTTC
cdr3_aa: CASSVDGREETQYF

j_call: TRBJ1-2
v_call: TRBV20-1
clone_size: .
d_call: .
cdr3_nt: TGCAGTGCTAGGATCCGGGACTTGACGAACTATGGCTACACCTTC
cdr3_aa: CSARIRDLTNYGYTF

j_call: TRBJ1-1
v_call: TRBV20-1
clone_size: .
d_call: .
cdr3_nt: TGCAGTGCTGAAGACAGGCAGAACACTGAAGCTGTCTTT
cdr3_aa: CSAEDRQNTEAVF

j_call: TRBJ2-7
v_call: TRBV5-4
clone_size: .
d_call: .
cdr3_nt: TGTGCCAGCAGCTTGTTGAGGGCCGAGCAGTACTTC
cdr3_aa: CASSLLRAEQYF

j_call: TRBJ2-1
v_call: TRBV19
clone_size: many
d_call: .
cdr3_nt: TGTGCCAGTAGTATAAGCTACAACAATGAGCAGTTCTTC
cdr3_aa: CASSISYNNEQFF

j_call: TRBJ2-2
v_call: TRBV24-1
clone_size: .
d_call: .
cdr3_nt: TGTGCCACCAGTGACCGAGCCACCGGGGAGCTGTTTTTT
cdr3_aa: CATSDRATGELFF

j_call: TRBJ1-6
v_call: TRBV19
clone_size: .
d_call: .
cdr3_nt: TGTGCCAGTAGTATAGACAGGGTTCGTTCACCCCCCCACTTT
cdr3_aa: CASSIDRVRSPPHF

j_call: TRBJ2-7
v_call: TRBV5-1
clone_size: .
d_call: .
cdr3_nt: TGCGCCAGCAGCTTGGGGCGGCCCTACGAGCAGTACTTC
cdr3_aa: CASSLGRPYEQYF

j_call: TRBJ1-2
v_call: TRBV5-6
clone_size: once
d_call: .
cdr3_nt: TGTGCCAGCAGCTTGGTAGCGGGGAGGGGCTACACCTTC
cdr3_aa: CASSLVAGRGYTF

j_call: TRBJ2-7
v_call: TRBV7-2
clone_size: .
d_call: .
cdr3_nt: TGTGCCAGCAGCTTAGCGGTGGGCCCCTACGAGCAGTACTTC
cdr3_aa: CASSLAVGPYEQYF

j_call: TRBJ2-6
v_call: TRBV4-2
clone_size: .
d_call: TRBD2
cdr3_nt: TGTGCCAGCAGCCAATATCAGCTAGCGGGAGCTGGGGCCAACGTCCTGACTTTC
cdr3_aa: CASSQYQLAGAGANVLTF

j_call: TRBJ1-3
v_call: TRBV2
clone_size: .
d_call: .
cdr3_nt: TGTGCCAGCAGTGATAGAGGGTCCTCTGGAAACACCATATATTTT
cdr3_aa: CASSDRGSSGNTIYF

j_call: TRBJ2-5
v_call: TRBV20-1
clone_size: few
d_call: .
cdr3_nt: TGCAGTGCCCCAGGGTCGGGAGACCGCAATGAGCAAGAGACCCAGTACTTC
cdr3_aa: CSAPGSGDRNEQETQYF

j_call: TRBJ2-7
v_call: TRBV5-6
clone_size: many
d_call: .
cdr3_nt: TGTGCCAGCAGCTTGCGTGAGTCTGCCTACGAGCAGTACTTC
cdr3_aa: CASSLRESAYEQYF

j_call: TRBJ1-2
v_call: TRBV7-2
clone_size: .
d_call: TRBD1
cdr3_nt: TGTGCCAGCAGCTTAGGGGACAGCTCTTCCGGCTACACCTTC
cdr3_aa: CASSLGDSSSGYTF

j_call: TRBJ2-7
v_call: TRBV6-1
clone_size: .
d_call: TRBD1
cdr3_nt: TGTGCCAGCAGAACAGGGGGCGCCGGCTACGAGCAGTACTTC
cdr3_aa: CASRTGGAGYEQYF

j_call: TRBJ1-6
v_call: TRBV15
clone_size: .
d_call: TRBD1
cdr3_nt: TGTGCCACCAGCGTAGACAGGGAAAAGTCACCCCTCCACTTT
cdr3_aa: CATSVDREKSPLHF

j_call: TRBJ1-2
v_call: TRBV9
clone_size: .
d_call: TRBD1
cdr3_nt: TGTGCCAGCAGCGTCGGGACAGGGCGTGGCTACACCTTC
cdr3_aa: CASSVGTGRGYTF

j_call: TRBJ2-7
v_call: TRBV10-3
clone_size: .
d_call: TRBD2
cdr3_nt: TGTGCCATCAGCGGGACTAGTATAACCCTCGAGCAGTACTTC
cdr3_aa: CAISGTSITLEQYF

j_call: TRBJ1-5
v_call: TRBV2
clone_size: .
d_call: .
cdr3_nt: TGTGCCAGCAGTCAGCAGGTTGACCAGCCCCAGCATTTT
cdr3_aa: CASSQQVDQPQHF

j_call: TRBJ1-1
v_call: TRBV2
clone_size: .
d_call: TRBD1
cdr3_nt: TGTGCCAGCACTTCATTGGGGACAGGGGGTAGTGTTGGTTTCTTT
cdr3_aa: CASTSLGTGGSVGFF

j_call: TRBJ2-3
v_call: TRBV20-1
clone_size: many
d_call: TRBD2
cdr3_nt: TGCAGTGCTAGAGGTCCGATTAGGGGAGGGTCAGATACGCAGTATTTT
cdr3_aa: CSARGPIRGGSDTQYF